The sequence of this T cell receptor beta chain was determined in a study of spatial heterogeneity in lung cancer. Study as a whole: Any follow-up PBMC samples that were available went on to be sequenced, and the median time to follow-up was roughly two years after resection.

There are 15 residues in the CDR3. CDR1 is SGHVS and CDR2 is FQNEAQ in the germline V gene. Trimming took off 4 bases at V and 1 base at J, with 12 bases between the two ends. One entry per CDR3 protein, called by TCRdb with MiXCR from the 5' RACE reads. The sample has tens of thousands of distinct CDR3 sequences; 15% to 20% are singletons. The sample's time point: blood at routine non-recurrence follow-up after resection. This rearrangement joins TRBV7-8 to TRBJ2-3, with TRBD1 as a possible D gene (6 bases). This receptor was taken from a male donor with early-stage non-small cell lung cancer. The specimen comprised PBMCs, sampled at follow-up. In DNA form, the CDR3 reads TGTGCCAGCAGCTCCCGGGACACTCGCACAGATACGCAGTATTTT. Residues: CASSSRDTRTDTQYF.